The 19 T cell receptor beta chains below were found in one sample sequenced in a study of T cells in women clearing cervical HPV infection. Only in-frame clones appear in the TCRdb table, and some are missing; sequencing was by immunoSEQ multiplex PCR. Its clone listing holds tens of thousands of clones. The specimen sequenced was blood buffy coat. These receptors came from a woman between 18 and 70 years old with a cervical HPV16 infection that either progressed to CIN3+ or cleared (not recorded which).

Regarding this clone: The missing CDR3 end, 3 residues past where the read stops, is filled in from the germline J gene. The rearrangement uses TRBV10-3 and TRBJ2-3, with a weak D call TRBD1 (7 bases). The CDR3 covers 14 residues. CDR1 is ENHRY and CDR2 is SYGVKD in the germline V gene. This CDR3 is CAIQKGQSGETQYF. Partial CDR3 DNA: TGTGCCATCCAGAAGGGACAGTCGGGAGAGACG.

With respect to this clone: From the germline J gene comes the end of the CDR3, since the read stops 3 residues before it. V is TRBV10-3 and J is TRBJ2-7; possibly TRBD1 for D (6 bases). The CDR3 loop spans 12 amino acids. Trimming left V 6 bases short and J 3 bases short, with 9 bases between. CDR1 and CDR2 from the germline V gene are ENHRY and SYGVKD. CDR3 sequence reads: CAIRDRDYEQYF. Incomplete CDR3 DNA: TGTGCCATCAGGGACAGAGACTACGAG.

To note about this clone: The read finishes 3 residues shy of the CDR3 end, and the germline J gene is used to complete it. This chain connects TRBV7-9 to TRBJ1-2; no firm D call. Trimming cost V 2 bases and J 4 bases, with 14 bases left between them. This CDR3 is built from 15 residues. Germline V gene sequence: CDR1 SEHNR, CDR2 FQNEAQ (reference sequence). The CDR3 loop is CASSLQRAIGYGYTF. CDR3 bases read: TGTGCCAGCAGCTTACAACGAGCGATAGGCTATGGC.

Note on this clone: The read finishes 3 residues shy of the CDR3 end, and the germline J gene is used to complete it. J is TRBJ2-7 and V is TRBV13; D is unclear. Germline CDR1 is PRHDT and CDR2 is FYEKMQ (reference sequence). Trimming took 5 bases from V and 4 from J, leaving 15 bases between them. CDR3 length: 14 residues. CDR3: CASSLLGRTYEQYF. The CDR3 bases that were read are TGTGCCAGCAGCCTCTTGGGCAGAACTTACGAG. Complete variable domain (other parts from reference TRBV13 and TRBJ2-7): AAGVIQSPRHLIKEKRETATLKCYPIPRHDTVYWYQQGPGQDPQFLISFYEKMQSDKGSIPDRFSAQQFSDYHSELNMSSLELGDSALYFCASSLLGRTYEQYFGPGTRLTVT.

Points on this clone: Read data end 3 residues before the CDR3 end; the end is taken from the germline J gene. The V gene is TRBV30, the J gene TRBJ2-4; TRBD1 matches at 7 bases. V dropped 1 base and J dropped 8; count of bases not matched to a gene: 11. Germline V CDR1 and CDR2: GTSNPN, SVGIG (reference sequence). CDR3 length equals 15 residues. CDR3 sequence: CAWSEGRQGWDIQYF. The sequenced part of the CDR3 DNA is TGTGCCTGGAGTGAAGGGAGACAGGGATGGGACATT.

Comment on this clone: The read is 3 residues too short to cover the CDR3 end, so that end is filled in from the germline J gene. V is TRBV5-1 and J is TRBJ1-1; weak D call: TRBD1 (6 bases). The CDR3 totals 14 residues. From germline, CDR1 is SGHRS and CDR2 YFSETQ. V was cut by 2 bases and J by 4 bases, with 12 bases left in between. This CDR3 is CASSFHRAGTEAFF. The CDR3 DNA, read in part, is TGCGCCAGCAGCTTCCACAGGGCGGGCACTGAA.

Concerning this clone: The read stops 3 residues short of the end of the CDR3; the missing end is completed from the germline J gene. The chain employs TRBV7-9 and TRBJ2-5; D is possibly TRBD2 (6 bases). CDR1 SEHNR and CDR2 FQNEAQ come from the germline V gene (reference sequence). CDR3 size: 14 residues. Trimming removed 5 bases at V and 4 bases at J, with 14 bases between. The sequenced part of the CDR3 DNA is TGTGCCAGCAGCCGCTTAGCGGAGGGAGAGACC. This sequence encodes CASSRLAEGET. The whole CDR3 protein is CASSRLAEGETQYF. The entire variable domain, with the rest obtained from reference TRBV7-9 and TRBJ2-5, is as follows: DTGVSQNPRHKITKRGQNVTFRCDPISEHNRLYWYRQTLGQGPEFLTYFQNEAQLEKSRLLSDRFSAERPKGSFSTLEIQRTEQGDSAMYLCASSRLAEGETQYFGPGTRLLVL.

About this clone itself: The read terminates 3 residues ahead of where the CDR3 ends, so the germline J gene completes it. This chain connects TRBV12-3 or TRBV12-4 to TRBJ2-2; D call uncertain. The length of the CDR3 is 12 residues. Trimming cost V 4 bases and J 4 bases, with 4 bases left between them. CDR3 protein: CASSSLTGELFF. The CDR3 DNA, read in part, is TGTGCCAGCAGTTCCCTCACCGGGGAG.

On this clone itself: The read finishes 3 residues shy of the CDR3 end, and the germline J gene is used to complete it. The chain joins TRBV20-1 to TRBJ2-7; 8 bases line up with TRBD1. The CDR3 length is 14 residues. The V and J ends lost 2 bases and 4 bases, in that order; junction bases with no gene match: 7. The V gene's germline CDR1 is DFQATT and CDR2 SNEGSKA (reference sequence). CDR3 DNA (partial): TGCAGTGCTAGATGGACAGGGAGAATGTACGAG. It encodes CSARWTGRMYE. The entire CDR3 reads CSARWTGRMYEQYF.

Turning to this clone: Read coverage stops 3 residues before the CDR3 terminus; the germline J gene supplies the remainder. The rearrangement links TRBV19 to TRBJ2-3; no reliable D call. Per the germline V gene, CDR1 is LNHDA and CDR2 is SQIVND (reference sequence). This CDR3 has 14 residues. CDR3 region: CASSTWAGDQPQYF. The part of the CDR3 DNA that was read is TGTGCCAGTAGTACGTGGGCAGGTGACCAGCCG.

Comment on this clone: The missing CDR3 end, 3 residues past where the read stops, is filled in from the germline J gene. The rearrangement links TRBV9 to TRBJ1-2, with 9 bases aligning to TRBD1. The germline V gene has CDR1 SGDLS and CDR2 YYNGEE. CDR3 length equals 17 residues. The J segment lost 0 bases and the V segment lost 2 bases, leaving 8 bases of the junction unmatched. CDR3 sequence: CASSVGRDRDSNYGYTF. The sequenced CDR3 bases are TGTGCCAGCAGCGTCGGGAGGGACAGGGACTCTAACTATGGC. Complete variable domain (other parts from reference TRBV9 and TRBJ1-2): DSGVTQTPKHLITATGQRVTLRCSPRSGDLSVYWYQQSLDQGLQFLIQYYNGEERAKGNILERFSAQQFPDLHSELNLSSLELGDSALYFCASSVGRDRDSNYGYTFGSGTRLTVV.

A remark on this clone: Read data end 3 residues before the CDR3 end; the end is taken from the germline J gene. The chain links TRBV19 to TRBJ2-5, with TRBD1 as a possible D gene (6 bases). The germline V gene encodes CDR1 LNHDA and CDR2 SQIVND (reference sequence). There are 13 residues in the CDR3. V lost 2 bases, J lost 5 bases, and 9 bases lay in between. CDR3 bases read: TGTGCCAGTAGTATAAACAGGGAGGAGACC. Amino acid sequence: CASSINREET. The complete CDR3 reads CASSINREETQYF.

Points on this clone: The CDR3 is cut off 3 residues early in the read; its end comes from the germline J gene. This chain connects TRBV5-6 to TRBJ1-5, with D uncertain. V lost 0 bases to trimming and J lost 6 bases, with 7 bases between them. The germline gives CDR1 SGHDT, CDR2 YYEEEE. CDR3 size: 13 residues. The part of the CDR3 DNA that was read is TGTGCCAGCAGCTTGGGATCCGGTCAGCCC. Translating it yields CASSLGSGQP. The CDR3, in full, reads CASSLGSGQPQHF.

With regard to this clone: The read terminates 3 residues ahead of where the CDR3 ends, so the germline J gene completes it. The V and J genes are TRBV19 and TRBJ2-1, with 10 bases identical to TRBD2. V shed 10 bases, J shed 2 bases, and the junction held 5 bases outside the gene matches. The CDR3 covers 14 residues. Germline assignment: CDR1 LNHDA and CDR2 SQIVND (reference sequence). The sequenced part of the CDR3 DNA is TGTGCCACCCGGAGCGGGAGGGCCTACAATGAG. It encodes CATRSGRAYNE. The full CDR3 reads CATRSGRAYNEQFF.

A remark on this clone: From the germline J gene comes the end of the CDR3, since the read stops 3 residues before it. The V gene is TRBV30, the J gene TRBJ2-7; 10 bases agree with TRBD1. CDR1 is GTSNPN, CDR2 SVGIG, per germline (reference sequence). This CDR3 region has 13 residues. Trimming at V came to 5 bases and at J to 6 bases, leaving 7 bases not matched to a gene. The CDR3 here is CAWGRQGAVEQYF. The covered CDR3 bases are TGTGCCTGGGGCCGACAGGGGGCAGTCGAG.

As to this clone: From the germline J gene comes the end of the CDR3, since the read stops 3 residues before it. V is TRBV5-1 and J is TRBJ2-3; 9 nucleotides agree with TRBD2. Per the germline V gene, CDR1 is SGHRS and CDR2 is YFSETQ. The trim removed 0 bases at V and 6 bases at J, leaving 17 bases unmatched. The CDR3 covers 19 residues. CDR3: CASSLEGRSSGIQEDTQYF. The sequenced part of the CDR3 DNA is TGCGCCAGCAGCTTGGAAGGGAGGTCTAGCGGGATTCAGGAGGATACG.

About this clone: The read gets to within 3 residues of the CDR3 end, and the germline J gene fills in the rest. V gene TRBV18 combines with J gene TRBJ1-1, with 7 bases fitting TRBD1. CDR1 is KGHSH and CDR2 is LQKENI in the germline V gene. J was trimmed by 7 bases and V by 2 bases; bases with no gene match: 7. The CDR3 extends over 14 amino acids. The DNA read from the CDR3 is TGTGCCAGCTCACCAGTACAGGGGAGAGGTGAA. It codes for CASSPVQGRGE. The entire CDR3 is CASSPVQGRGEAFF.

A remark on this clone: With the read ending 3 residues before the CDR3 end, the germline J gene is used to fill in that end. V and J are TRBV5-1 and TRBJ1-5; no definite D call. Germline CDR1 reads SGHRS; CDR2 reads YFSETQ. V was shortened by 0 bases and J by 6 bases, with 13 bases between the two germline ends. The CDR3 totals 15 residues. CDR3 DNA, as far as it was read: TGCGCCAGCAGCTTGGACACTGGAGGCGGTCAGCCC. As protein: CASSLDTGGGQP. The CDR3 in full is CASSLDTGGGQPQHF.

On this clone itself: Read data end 3 residues before the CDR3 end; the end is taken from the germline J gene. The J gene is TRBJ1-1, the V gene TRBV7-9, with D hard to call. The CDR3 extends over 15 amino acids. Trimming left V 2 bases short and J 5 bases short, with 15 bases between. Germline V lookup: CDR1 SEHNR, CDR2 FQNEAQ (reference sequence). CDR3 DNA (partial): TGTGCCAGCAGCTTACCAGAGGGTGGGCGTACTGAA. It codes for CASSLPEGGRTE. The full CDR3 sequence reads CASSLPEGGRTEAFF. Variable domain in full (rest from reference TRBV7-9 and TRBJ1-1): DTGVSQNPRHKITKRGQNVTFRCDPISEHNRLYWYRQTLGQGPEFLTYFQNEAQLEKSRLLSDRFSAERPKGSFSTLEIQRTEQGDSAMYLCASSLPEGGRTEAFFGQGTRLTVV.